The 5 T cell receptor beta chains given below trace back to one sample, sequenced in a study of T-cell memory formation after mild COVID-19. TCRdb re-analysed the 5' RACE reads in MiXCR, keeping a single row per CDR3 protein. The sample consists of 100,000 or so distinct CDR3 sequences, 8.5% to 14% of them appearing once. The sequenced sample was PBMCs or a T cell subset sorted from them (not recorded which). Source of these receptors: a man aged 18 to 29 who had mild COVID-19 (a few samples of this study predate the infection). Cell type and time point are not known.

The chain recombines TRBV6-5 with TRBJ2-4; possible D gene TRBD2, 5 bases. The CDR3 spans 15 residues. Germline V CDR1 and CDR2: MNHEY, SVGAGI. V lost 0 bases and J 7 bases, leaving 13 bases between the germline ends. The CDR3 reads CASSYSPGERNIQYF. The CDR3 DNA reads as TGTGCCAGCAGTTACTCGCCCGGGGAGCGGAACATTCAGTACTTC.

This clonotype was counted only a few times. CDR3 bases: TGTGCCAGTAGCCGCAGGACTGAAGCTTTCTTT. Translation: CASSRRTEAFF. This chain joins TRBV19 and TRBJ1-1; D unclear. V was shortened by 6 bases and J by 5 bases, with 7 bases between the two germline ends. The CDR3 is 11 amino acids. Germline V gene lookup returns CDR1 LNHDA and CDR2 SQIVND (reference sequence).

The V call is TRBV27, the J call TRBJ2-3, with D possibly TRBD1 on 5 matching bases. Trimming took 2 bases from V and 2 from J, leaving 8 bases between them. Germline loops: CDR1 MNHEY, CDR2 SMNVEV (reference sequence). This CDR3 region has 14 residues. CDR3 bases: TGTGCCAGCAGTTTAAAGGGGTACACAGATACGCAGTATTTT. This gives the protein CASSLKGYTDTQYF.

This clonotype was detected many times. V is TRBV24-1 and J is TRBJ2-2; 10 positions match TRBD2. The length of the CDR3 is 16 residues. Looked up from germline, CDR1 is KGHDR and CDR2 is SFDVKD. The junction had 3 bases not matched to a gene; V was cut back by 4 bases and J by 2 bases. The CDR3 spells CATSEASGGNTGELFF. The CDR3 DNA reads TGTGCCACCAGTGAAGCTAGCGGGGGAAACACCGGGGAGCTGTTTTTT.

This chain connects TRBV7-9 to TRBJ2-6; 8 bases are a match to TRBD1. With 10 bases clipped from V and 1 base from J, the junction kept 9 bases outside the gene matches. Germline CDR1 reads SEHNR; CDR2 reads FQNEAQ (reference sequence). The CDR3 is 16 amino acids. The CDR3 DNA follows: TGTGCCATACCAGGGGGCTACCCTTCTGGGGCCAACGTCCTGACTTTC. This codes for CAIPGGYPSGANVLTF.